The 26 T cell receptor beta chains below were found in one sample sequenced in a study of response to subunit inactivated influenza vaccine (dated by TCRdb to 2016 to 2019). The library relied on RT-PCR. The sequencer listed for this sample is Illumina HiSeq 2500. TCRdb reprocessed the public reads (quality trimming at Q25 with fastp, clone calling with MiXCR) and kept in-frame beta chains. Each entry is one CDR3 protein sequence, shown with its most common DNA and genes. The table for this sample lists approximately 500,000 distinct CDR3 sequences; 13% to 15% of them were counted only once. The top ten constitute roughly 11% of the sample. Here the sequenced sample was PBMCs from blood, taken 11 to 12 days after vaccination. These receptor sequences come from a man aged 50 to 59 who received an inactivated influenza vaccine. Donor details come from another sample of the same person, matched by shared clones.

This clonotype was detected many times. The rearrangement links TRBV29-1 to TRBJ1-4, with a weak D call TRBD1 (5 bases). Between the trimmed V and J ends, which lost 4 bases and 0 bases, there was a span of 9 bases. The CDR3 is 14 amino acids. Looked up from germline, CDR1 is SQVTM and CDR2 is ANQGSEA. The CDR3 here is CSVATGTTNEKLFF. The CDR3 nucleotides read TGCAGCGTTGCCACAGGAACAACTAATGAAAAACTGTTTTTT.

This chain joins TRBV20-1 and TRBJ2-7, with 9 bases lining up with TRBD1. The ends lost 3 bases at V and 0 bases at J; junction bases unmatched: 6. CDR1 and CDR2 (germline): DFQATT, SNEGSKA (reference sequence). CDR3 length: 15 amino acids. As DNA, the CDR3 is TGCAGTGCTAGGCCGGGACAGGGCTTCTCCTACGAGCAGTACTTC. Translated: CSARPGQGFSYEQYF.

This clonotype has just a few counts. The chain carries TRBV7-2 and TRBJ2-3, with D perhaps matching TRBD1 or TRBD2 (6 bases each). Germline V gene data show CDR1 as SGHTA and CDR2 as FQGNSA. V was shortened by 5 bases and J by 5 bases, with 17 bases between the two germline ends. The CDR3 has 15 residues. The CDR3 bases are TGTGCCAGCAGCCCCCAACCGGGGGCTCGAGATACGCAGTATTTT. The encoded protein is CASSPQPGARDTQYF. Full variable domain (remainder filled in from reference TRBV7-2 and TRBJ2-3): GAGVSQSPSNKVTEKGKDVELRCDPISGHTALYWYRQSLGQGLEFLIYFQGNSAPDKSGLPSDRFSAERTGGSVSTLTIQRTQQEDSAVYLCASSPQPGARDTQYFGPGTRLTVL.

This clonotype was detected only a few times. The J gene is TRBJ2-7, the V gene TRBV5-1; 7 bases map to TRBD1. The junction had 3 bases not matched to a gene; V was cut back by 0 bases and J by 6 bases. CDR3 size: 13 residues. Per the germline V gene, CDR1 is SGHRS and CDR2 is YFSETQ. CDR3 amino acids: CASSLETGVEQYF. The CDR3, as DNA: TGCGCCAGCAGCTTGGAAACAGGGGTCGAGCAGTACTTC.

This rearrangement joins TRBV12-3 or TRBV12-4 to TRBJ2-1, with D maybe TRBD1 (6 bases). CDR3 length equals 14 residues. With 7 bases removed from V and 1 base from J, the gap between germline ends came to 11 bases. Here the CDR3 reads CASTPGQSYNEQFF. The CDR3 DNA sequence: TGTGCCAGCACTCCAGGACAGTCCTACAATGAGCAGTTCTTC.

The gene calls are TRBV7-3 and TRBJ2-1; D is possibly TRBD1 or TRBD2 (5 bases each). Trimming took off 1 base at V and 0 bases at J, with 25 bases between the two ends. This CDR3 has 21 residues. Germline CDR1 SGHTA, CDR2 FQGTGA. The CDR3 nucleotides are TGTGCCAGCAGCTTAATGAGGTTTCAGCGGTCCAAAGGGGCCTCCTACAATGAGCAGTTCTTC. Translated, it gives CASSLMRFQRSKGASYNEQFF.

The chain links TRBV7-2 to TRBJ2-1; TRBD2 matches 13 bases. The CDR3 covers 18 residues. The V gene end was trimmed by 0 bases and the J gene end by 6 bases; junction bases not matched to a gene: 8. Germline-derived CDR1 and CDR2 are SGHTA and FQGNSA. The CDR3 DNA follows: TGTGCCAGCAGCTTAGCGCTAAGTGGACTAGCGGGAGTCAATGAGCAGTTCTTC. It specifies CASSLALSGLAGVNEQFF. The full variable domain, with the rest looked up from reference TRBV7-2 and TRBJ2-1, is GAGVSQSPSNKVTEKGKDVELRCDPISGHTALYWYRQSLGQGLEFLIYFQGNSAPDKSGLPSDRFSAERTGGSVSTLTIQRTQQEDSAVYLCASSLALSGLAGVNEQFFGPGTRLTVL.

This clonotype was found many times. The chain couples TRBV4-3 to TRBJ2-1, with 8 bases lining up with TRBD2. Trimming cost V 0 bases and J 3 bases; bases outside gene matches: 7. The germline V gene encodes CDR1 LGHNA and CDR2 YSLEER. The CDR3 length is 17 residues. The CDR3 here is CASSQDLASGHYNEQFF. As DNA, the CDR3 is TGCGCCAGCAGCCAAGATCTCGCTAGCGGGCACTACAATGAGCAGTTCTTC.

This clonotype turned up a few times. The CDR3 DNA is TGCAGTGCAATCCCGGGACAGGGACGCCAAGAGACCCAGTACTTC. Translating it yields CSAIPGQGRQETQYF. The V and J genes are TRBV20-1 and TRBJ2-5, with TRBD1 identical over 9 bases. CDR1 DFQATT and CDR2 SNEGSKA come from the germline V gene (reference sequence). The CDR3 totals 15 residues. The ends lost 6 bases at V and 1 base at J; junction bases unmatched: 9.

CDR3 sequence (DNA): TGCAGCGTTGAAGGGCCGATTGAATCTGGGGCCAACGTCCTGACTTTC. This gives the protein CSVEGPIESGANVLTF. The chain recombines TRBV29-1 with TRBJ2-6; D is unclear. Germline assignment: CDR1 SQVTM and CDR2 ANQGSEA. The CDR3 covers 16 residues. Trimming shortened V by 1 base and J by 1 base, and 11 bases separated the two germline ends.

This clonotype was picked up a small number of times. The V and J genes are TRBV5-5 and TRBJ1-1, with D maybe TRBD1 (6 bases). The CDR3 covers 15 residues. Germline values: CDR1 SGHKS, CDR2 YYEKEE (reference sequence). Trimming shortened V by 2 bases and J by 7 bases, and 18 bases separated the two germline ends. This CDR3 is CASSFRPGQTFEAFF. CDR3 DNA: TGTGCCAGCAGCTTCCGTCCAGGACAGACTTTTGAAGCTTTCTTT.

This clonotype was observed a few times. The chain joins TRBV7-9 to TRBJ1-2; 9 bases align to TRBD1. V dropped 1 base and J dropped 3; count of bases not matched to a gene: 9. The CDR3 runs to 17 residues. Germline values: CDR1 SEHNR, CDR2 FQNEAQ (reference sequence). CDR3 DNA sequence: TGTGCCAGCAGCTTAGACGTGCCGGGACAGGGACACTATGGCTACACCTTC. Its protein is CASSLDVPGQGHYGYTF. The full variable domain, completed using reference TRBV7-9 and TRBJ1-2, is DTGVSQNPRHKITKRGQNVTFRCDPISEHNRLYWYRQTLGQGPEFLTYFQNEAQLEKSRLLSDRFSAERPKGSFSTLEIQRTEQGDSAMYLCASSLDVPGQGHYGYTFGSGTRLTVV.

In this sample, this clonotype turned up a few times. The CDR3 loop reads CASSLEGPNQPQHF. Written as DNA, the CDR3 is TGTGCCAGCAGTTTGGAGGGGCCAAATCAGCCCCAGCATTTT. This chain uses TRBV28 with TRBJ1-5, with D tentatively TRBD1 (5 bases). The CDR3 has 14 amino acids. The V and J ends lost 3 bases and 4 bases respectively, with 10 bases between them. The germline CDR1 and CDR2 sequences are MDHEN and SYDVKM.

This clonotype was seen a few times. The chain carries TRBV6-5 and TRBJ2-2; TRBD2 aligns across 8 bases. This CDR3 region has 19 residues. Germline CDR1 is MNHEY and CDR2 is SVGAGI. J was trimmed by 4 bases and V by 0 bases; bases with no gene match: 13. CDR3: CASSYSLAGTPTLTGELFF. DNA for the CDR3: TGTGCCAGCAGTTACTCGTTAGCGGGGACCCCCACACTCACCGGGGAGCTGTTTTTT.

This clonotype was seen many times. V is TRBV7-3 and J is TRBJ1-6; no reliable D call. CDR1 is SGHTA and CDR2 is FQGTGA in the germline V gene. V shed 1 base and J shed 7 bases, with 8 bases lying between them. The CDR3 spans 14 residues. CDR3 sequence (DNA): TGTGCCAGCAGCTTAATGGGCAGAAATTCACCCCTCCACTTT. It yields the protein CASSLMGRNSPLHF.

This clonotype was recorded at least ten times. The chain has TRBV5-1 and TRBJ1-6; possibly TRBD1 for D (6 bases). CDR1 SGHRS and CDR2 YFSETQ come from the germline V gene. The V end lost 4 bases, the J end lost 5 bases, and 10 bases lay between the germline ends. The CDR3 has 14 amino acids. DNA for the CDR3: TGCGCCAGCAGCCCCGGACAGAATAATTCACCCCTCCACTTT. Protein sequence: CASSPGQNNSPLHF.

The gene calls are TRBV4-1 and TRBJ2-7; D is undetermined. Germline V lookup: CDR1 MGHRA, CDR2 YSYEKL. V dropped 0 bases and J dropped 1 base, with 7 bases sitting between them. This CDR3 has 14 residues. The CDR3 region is CASSQERDSYEQYF. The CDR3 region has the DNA TGCGCCAGCAGCCAAGAGAGAGATTCCTACGAGCAGTACTTC.

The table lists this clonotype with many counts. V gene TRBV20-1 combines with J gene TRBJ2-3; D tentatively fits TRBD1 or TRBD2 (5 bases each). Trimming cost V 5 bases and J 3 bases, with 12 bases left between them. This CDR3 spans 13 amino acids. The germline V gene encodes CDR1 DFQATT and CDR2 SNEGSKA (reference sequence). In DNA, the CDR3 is TGCAGTGCTGAGGGGTATTGGACAGATACGCAGTATTTT. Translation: CSAEGYWTDTQYF.

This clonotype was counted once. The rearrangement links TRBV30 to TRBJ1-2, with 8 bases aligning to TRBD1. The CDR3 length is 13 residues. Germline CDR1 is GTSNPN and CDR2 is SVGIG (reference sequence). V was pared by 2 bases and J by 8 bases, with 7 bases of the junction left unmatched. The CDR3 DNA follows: TGTGCCTGGAGTCATGGACAGGGTCTCGGCTACACCTTC. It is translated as CAWSHGQGLGYTF.

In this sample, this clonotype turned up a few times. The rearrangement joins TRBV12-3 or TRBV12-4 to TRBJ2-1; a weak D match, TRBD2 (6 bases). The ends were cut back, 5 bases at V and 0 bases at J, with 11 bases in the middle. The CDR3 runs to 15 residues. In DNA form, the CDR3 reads TGTGCCAGCAGTCCCCCGACTAGCTCCTACAATGAGCAGTTCTTC. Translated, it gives CASSPPTSSYNEQFF.

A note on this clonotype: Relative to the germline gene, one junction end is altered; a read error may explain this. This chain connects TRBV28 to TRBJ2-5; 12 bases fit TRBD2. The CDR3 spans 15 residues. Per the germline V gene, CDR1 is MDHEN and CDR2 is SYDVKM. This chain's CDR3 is CASSSLAGGLETQCF. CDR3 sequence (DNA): TGTGCCAGCAGTTCTCTAGCGGGAGGGTTGGAGACCCAGTGCTTC.

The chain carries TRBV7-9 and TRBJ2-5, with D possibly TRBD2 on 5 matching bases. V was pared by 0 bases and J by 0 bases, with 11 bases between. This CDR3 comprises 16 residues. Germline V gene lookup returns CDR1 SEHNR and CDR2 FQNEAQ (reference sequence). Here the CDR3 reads CASSLASGVDQETQYF. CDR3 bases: TGTGCCAGCAGCTTAGCGTCCGGGGTCGACCAAGAGACCCAGTACTTC.

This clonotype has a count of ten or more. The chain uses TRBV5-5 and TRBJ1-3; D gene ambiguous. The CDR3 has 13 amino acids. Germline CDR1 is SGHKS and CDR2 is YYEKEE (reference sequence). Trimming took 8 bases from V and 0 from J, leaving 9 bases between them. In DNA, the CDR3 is TGTGCCAGTTCTTTGGCCTCTGGAAACACCATATATTTT. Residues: CASSLASGNTIYF. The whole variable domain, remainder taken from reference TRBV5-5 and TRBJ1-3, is DAGVTQSPTHLIKTRGQQVTLRCSPISGHKSVSWYQQVLGQGPQFIFQYYEKEERGRGNFPDRFSARQFPNYSSELNVNALLLGDSALYLCASSLASGNTIYFGEGSWLTVV.

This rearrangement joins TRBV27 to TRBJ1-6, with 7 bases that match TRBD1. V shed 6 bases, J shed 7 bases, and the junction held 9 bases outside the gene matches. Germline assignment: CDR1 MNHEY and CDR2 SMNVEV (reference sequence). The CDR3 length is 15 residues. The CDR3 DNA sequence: TGTGCCAGCAGGCCAGGGGGTTTTAAGAATTCACCCCTCCACTTT. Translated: CASRPGGFKNSPLHF.

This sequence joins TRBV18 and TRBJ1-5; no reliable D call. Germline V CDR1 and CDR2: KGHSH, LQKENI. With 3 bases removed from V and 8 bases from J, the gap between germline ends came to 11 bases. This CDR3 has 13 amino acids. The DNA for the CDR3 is TGTGCCAGCTCACCGCTGATGGATGAGCCCCAGCATTTT. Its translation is CASSPLMDEPQHF.

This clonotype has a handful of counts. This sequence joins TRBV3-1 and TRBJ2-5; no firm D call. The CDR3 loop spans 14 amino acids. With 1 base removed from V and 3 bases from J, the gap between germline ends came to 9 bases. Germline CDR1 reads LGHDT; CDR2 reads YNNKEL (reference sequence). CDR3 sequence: CASSQGTYKETQYF. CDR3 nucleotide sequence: TGTGCCAGCAGCCAAGGGACGTATAAAGAGACCCAGTACTTC.